This T cell receptor beta chain was observed in a study of T cell responses to AZD1222 COVID-19 vaccine. The table came from immunoSEQ multiplex PCR; TCRdb's copy has only in-frame clones and leaves some out. The data show 250,000 to 300,000 clones, with around 93% seen just once and roughly 0.51% held by the top ten. Turning to this clone: Its antigen is undetermined.

Between the trimmed V and J ends, which lost 5 bases and 1 base, there was a span of 6 bases. The CDR3 runs to 13 residues. Germline-derived CDR1 and CDR2 are MDHEN and SYDVKM. Findings and limits, study-wide: Repertoires were obtained only post-peak T cell response. Spike was spanned by vaccine-associated CD4 TCRs, with dominance at 160-218 and 743-854.

The source of this sequence is an adult who received the AZD1222 COVID-19 vaccine. V usage is TRBV28 and J usage is TRBJ1-5; D may be TRBD1 (5 bases). The sequencing used peripheral blood, collected 28 days after the second AZD1222 dose. The CDR3 DNA follows: TGTGCCAGCAGTCGGGGGAGCAATCAGCCCCAGCATTTT. This encodes CASSRGSNQPQHF.